A single sample gave rise to the 23 T cell receptor beta chains below, sequenced in a study of shared clonotypes between healthy human individuals. The data were produced by immunoSEQ multiplex PCR, yet TCRdb's version contains in-frame clones alone and is incomplete. The table lists about 120,000 clones, around 68% of them singletons, with under 25% in the top ten. Material for sequencing was memory CD8+ T cells sorted from blood. Indicated subset: CD45RO+ cells pooled with CCR7-negative TemRA cells. The receptors were sampled from a young woman in good health.

The chain recombines TRBV27 with TRBJ2-3; no reliable D call. V was shortened by 5 bases and J by 1 base, with 10 bases between the two germline ends. The CDR3 contains 14 residues. The germline gives CDR1 MNHEY, CDR2 SMNVEV (reference sequence). The CDR3 bases are TGTGCCAGCAGTCGTCTATATCGCACAGATACGCAGTATTTT. As protein: CASSRLYRTDTQYF.

The V call is TRBV10-1, the J call TRBJ1-2; 7 bases align to TRBD1. Germline assignment: CDR1 WNHNN and CDR2 SYGVQD (reference sequence). V gave up 8 bases and J gave up 5 bases; unmatched junction bases: 17. CDR3 size: 16 residues. Written as DNA, the CDR3 is TGCGCCAGCCGAAAAGGACAGGTACCATATCCGTATGGCTACACCTTC. Translated: CASRKGQVPYPYGYTF.

This clone was recorded once. The V and J genes are TRBV2 and TRBJ2-2; the match to TRBD2 covers 11 bases. The CDR3 is 18 amino acids. Unmatched junction bases numbered 10, after V lost 3 bases and J lost 4 bases. Germline V CDR1 and CDR2: SNHLY, FYNNEI. DNA of the CDR3: TGTGCCAGCAGTGATATTAGCGGGAGGGTAGCCGGCACCGGGGAGCTGTTTTTT. It yields the protein CASSDISGRVAGTGELFF.

The chain couples TRBV7-8 to TRBJ2-2; D gene uncertain. The CDR3 contains 15 residues. Germline CDR1 reads SGHVS; CDR2 reads FQNEAQ. Trimming removed 2 bases from V and 4 bases from J, with 11 bases in between. The CDR3 DNA sequence: TGTGCCAGCAGCTTATTTCAAGGACCCACCGGGGAGCTGTTTTTT. Translated, it gives CASSLFQGPTGELFF. The whole variable domain, filled in from reference TRBV7-8 and TRBJ2-2, reads GAGVSQSPRYKVAKRGQDVALRCDPISGHVSLFWYQQALGQGPEFLTYFQNEAQLDKSGLPSDRFFAERPEGSVSTLKIQRTQQEDSAVYLCASSLFQGPTGELFFGEGSRLTVL.

The chain is built from TRBV28 and TRBJ2-5; D possibly uses TRBD1 or TRBD2 (5 bases each). The DNA end lines up better with TRBJ2-7; the J call may be wrong. Germline CDR1 is MDHEN and CDR2 is SYDVKM. This CDR3 comprises 18 residues. CDR3 sequence reads: CASSPITYTGTIDYEQYF. For the CDR3, the DNA is TGTGCCAGCAGCCCCATAACGTATACCGGGACGATAGACTACGAGCAGTACTTC.

The CDR3 DNA reads TGTGCCAGCAGCCAGGAACAGGGTGGAAGTGCGGAGCAGTACTTC. Amino acids: CASSQEQGGSAEQYF. The gene calls are TRBV4-2 and TRBJ2-7; D might be TRBD1 (6 bases). Looked up from germline, CDR1 is LGHNA and CDR2 is YNFKEQ. The CDR3 is 15 amino acids. With 3 bases removed from V and 7 bases from J, the gap between germline ends came to 19 bases.

The chain joins TRBV6-6 to TRBJ2-3; D is unresolved. The germline V gene has CDR1 MNHNY and CDR2 SVGAGI (reference sequence). The V end lost 0 bases, the J end lost 1 base, and 2 bases lay between the germline ends. CDR3 length: 13 residues. CDR3 DNA: TGTGCCAGCAGTTACTCTGGCACAGATACGCAGTATTTT. This codes for CASSYSGTDTQYF.

J is TRBJ2-7 and V is TRBV29-1; TRBD2 aligns across 14 bases. Germline V gene data show CDR1 as SQVTM and CDR2 as ANQGSEA. This CDR3 is 16 amino acids long. With 0 bases clipped from V and 6 bases from J, the junction kept 7 bases outside the gene matches. As DNA, the CDR3 is TGCAGCGTTGAAGATGCGGGGACTAGCGGGAGTGGCGAGCAGTACTTC. Its protein is CSVEDAGTSGSGEQYF.

The table lists this clone with a count of one. This rearrangement joins TRBV7-6 to TRBJ2-1, with TRBD2 matching over 7 bases. Trimming cost V 1 base and J 9 bases; bases outside gene matches: 9. In germline, CDR1 is SGHVS, CDR2 FNYEAQ. This CDR3 spans 15 amino acids. CDR3 sequence: CASSLGTSSFSEQFF. CDR3 DNA: TGTGCCAGCAGCTTAGGGACTAGTTCTTTCTCTGAGCAGTTCTTC.

This chain links TRBV7-9 with TRBJ2-7; the match to TRBD2 covers 8 bases. The CDR3 length is 18 residues. Germline loops: CDR1 SEHNR, CDR2 FQNEAQ (reference sequence). V shed 5 bases, J shed 0 bases, and the junction held 15 bases outside the gene matches. CDR3: CASSPGTSGTKPSYEQYF. CDR3 nucleotide sequence: TGTGCCAGCAGCCCCGGAACTAGCGGAACAAAACCCTCCTACGAGCAGTACTTC. The full variable domain, completed using reference TRBV7-9 and TRBJ2-7, is DTGVSQNPRHKITKRGQNVTFRCDPISEHNRLYWYRQTLGQGPEFLTYFQNEAQLEKSRLLSDRFSAERPKGSFSTLEIQRTEQGDSAMYLCASSPGTSGTKPSYEQYFGPGTRLTVT.

The V call is TRBV7-6, the J call TRBJ2-5; D is uncertain. This CDR3 is 16 amino acids long. Trimming took 1 base from V and 5 from J, leaving 17 bases between them. Germline assignment: CDR1 SGHVS and CDR2 FNYEAQ. CDR3 coding DNA: TGTGCCAGCAGCTTAGGGTTTCGGGCATCGACGGAGACCCAGTACTTC. Translating it yields CASSLGFRASTETQYF.

The rearrangement joins TRBV5-4 to TRBJ2-1; 10 nucleotides line up with TRBD2. This CDR3 contains 17 residues. J lost 2 bases, V lost 5 bases, and 10 bases had no gene match. The V gene's germline CDR1 is SGHNT and CDR2 YYREEE (reference sequence). CDR3 protein: CASRAGGPSIAYNEQFF. The DNA for the CDR3 is TGTGCCAGCAGAGCGGGAGGGCCCTCTATAGCCTACAATGAGCAGTTCTTC.

The chain joins TRBV10-3 to TRBJ2-7; TRBD1 agrees at 9 bases. From germline, CDR1 is ENHRY and CDR2 SYGVKD. The ends lost 10 bases at V and 2 bases at J; junction bases unmatched: 6. The CDR3 has 13 residues. The chain's CDR3 is CATRDRAAYEQYF. CDR3 coding DNA: TGTGCCACCCGGGACAGGGCTGCCTACGAGCAGTACTTC.

This clone showed up many times. The V and J genes are TRBV30 and TRBJ1-2, with TRBD1 matching over 10 bases. CDR1 GTSNPN and CDR2 SVGIG come from the germline V gene (reference sequence). The V segment lost 4 bases and the J segment 4 bases; nucleotides outside the gene matches: 3. This CDR3 has 13 residues. The CDR3 loop is CAWTRTGGYGYTF. DNA for the CDR3: TGTGCCTGGACGAGGACAGGGGGCTATGGCTACACCTTC.

The rearrangement links TRBV19 to TRBJ1-1; 8 bases are shared with TRBD1. The length of the CDR3 is 13 residues. After removal of 6 bases from V and 4 bases from J, the junction contained 4 bases not matched to a gene. Germline CDR1 LNHDA, CDR2 SQIVND (reference sequence). CDR3 in DNA: TGTGCCAGTAGCACACAGGGGGGCACTGAAGCTTTCTTT. Translation: CASSTQGGTEAFF.

CDR3 residues: CASSVSGINEKLFF. DNA for the CDR3: TGTGCCAGCAGCGTAAGTGGGATAAATGAAAAACTGTTTTTT. The rearrangement uses TRBV9 and TRBJ1-4; no definite D call. The V end was cut by 1 base, the J end by 5 bases, with 9 bases between. The germline gives CDR1 SGDLS, CDR2 YYNGEE. The CDR3 is 14 amino acids.

This clone was seen many times. J is TRBJ2-7 and V is TRBV7-9, with 7 bases that match TRBD2. The CDR3 is 14 residues long. CDR1 SEHNR and CDR2 FQNEAQ come from the germline V gene (reference sequence). J was trimmed by 5 bases and V by 4 bases; bases with no gene match: 8. CDR3 sequence (DNA): TGTGCCAGCAGCTCTCTGGGGGGGTATGACGAGCAGTACTTC. It encodes CASSSLGGYDEQYF. Using reference TRBV7-9 and TRBJ2-7 for the parts outside the CDR3, the full variable domain is DTGVSQNPRHKITKRGQNVTFRCDPISEHNRLYWYRQTLGQGPEFLTYFQNEAQLEKSRLLSDRFSAERPKGSFSTLEIQRTEQGDSAMYLCASSSLGGYDEQYFGPGTRLTVT.

The chain is built from TRBV29-1 and TRBJ2-1; D possibly matches TRBD1 or TRBD2 (5 bases each). Germline assignment: CDR1 SQVTM and CDR2 ANQGSEA. The CDR3 consists of 13 residues. V lost 6 bases to trimming and J lost 8 bases, with 17 bases between them. This CDR3 reads CSVVSGRWDEQFF. DNA of the CDR3: TGCAGCGTCGTATCGGGACGATGGGATGAGCAGTTCTTC.

This clone showed up just a few times. V and J are TRBV21-1 and TRBJ1-1; TRBD1, as called in the table, went unchecked against the DNA. TRBV21-1 is recorded as a pseudogene. This CDR3 is built from 14 residues. CDR3: CASSKSPGGTEAFF. The CDR3 bases are TGTGCCAGCAGCAAATCTCCAGGGGGCACTGAAGCTTTCTTT.

The chain combines TRBV7-9 with TRBJ2-7, with a possible D match to TRBD1 (6 bases). V gave up 5 bases and J gave up 4 bases, with 18 bases separating them. This CDR3 is built from 15 residues. CDR1 and CDR2 (germline): SEHNR, FQNEAQ (reference sequence). The DNA of the CDR3 is TGTGCCAGCAGCGTCCAAGGACGAGGGGGTTACGAGCAGTACTTC. Amino acids: CASSVQGRGGYEQYF. The full variable domain, with the rest looked up from reference TRBV7-9 and TRBJ2-7, is DTGVSQNPRHKITKRGQNVTFRCDPISEHNRLYWYRQTLGQGPEFLTYFQNEAQLEKSRLLSDRFSAERPKGSFSTLEIQRTEQGDSAMYLCASSVQGRGGYEQYFGPGTRLTVT.

This chain links TRBV5-4 with TRBJ1-1, with 7 nucleotides matching TRBD1. This CDR3 spans 15 amino acids. Per germline, CDR1 SGHNT and CDR2 YYREEE (reference sequence). The junction had 7 bases not matched to a gene; V was cut back by 4 bases and J by 1 base. CDR3 region: CASSPTGASNTEAFF. For the CDR3, the DNA is TGTGCCAGCAGCCCAACAGGGGCTTCGAACACTGAAGCTTTCTTT.

This chain links TRBV14 with TRBJ2-1; no clear D. Deletions cut 0 bases from V and 4 bases from J, with 16 bases between. The CDR3 sequence is 17 residues long. The germline V gene encodes CDR1 SGHDN and CDR2 FVKESK. In DNA, the CDR3 is TGTGCCAGCAGCCAAGATCGGGTGTCAGCATGGTACAATGAGCAGTTCTTC. This sequence encodes CASSQDRVSAWYNEQFF.

The J gene is TRBJ2-7, the V gene TRBV6-6, with a weak D call TRBD2 (6 bases). The CDR3 consists of 14 residues. Trimming removed 2 bases from V and 7 bases from J, with 15 bases in between. Germline CDR1 is MNHNY and CDR2 is SVGAGI (reference sequence). The CDR3 spells CASSYGGEGNEQYF. The CDR3 DNA reads as TGTGCCAGCAGTTACGGCGGGGAAGGGAATGAGCAGTACTTC.